What follows is one TCR beta chain and its context. The data stem from a study of shared clonotypes between healthy human individuals. In the CD4+ fraction, cells were divided into CD45RA+ naive and CD45RA-negative memory subsets. The assay ran at deep level. Replicate sorted-subset PCRs were loaded with 150 to 250 ng DNA, 30,000 to 35,000 T cell genomes. The method was immunoSEQ multiplex PCR; TCRdb's version includes in-frame clones alone and lacks a portion of them. Among a few million clones listed, more than 80% were seen once. The V end was cut by 4 bases, the J end by 4 bases, with 10 bases between. Germline-derived CDR1 and CDR2 are ENHRY and SYGVKD. The CDR3 is 13 amino acids.

This chain links TRBV10-3 with TRBJ1-2; D unclear. The TCR sequence derives from a man aged 18-30 years in good health. Sequenced input: naive CD4+ T cells sorted from blood. Noted subset: CD45RA+ positively selected. In DNA form, the CDR3 reads TGTGCCATCAGTGGAAGAGAACTCTATGGCTACACCTTC. This gives the protein CAISGRELYGYTF.